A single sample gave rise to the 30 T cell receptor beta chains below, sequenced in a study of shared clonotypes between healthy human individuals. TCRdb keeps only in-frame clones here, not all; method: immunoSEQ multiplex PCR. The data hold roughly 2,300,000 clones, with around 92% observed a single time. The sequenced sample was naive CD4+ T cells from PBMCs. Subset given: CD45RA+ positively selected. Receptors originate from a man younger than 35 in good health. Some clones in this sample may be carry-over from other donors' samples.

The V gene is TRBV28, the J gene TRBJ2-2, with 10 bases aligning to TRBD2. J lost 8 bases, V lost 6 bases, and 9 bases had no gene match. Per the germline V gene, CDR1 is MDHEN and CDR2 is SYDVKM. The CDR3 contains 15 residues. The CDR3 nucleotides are TGTGCCAGCAGCCGACCTAGCGGGAGATTAGGGGAGCTGTTTTTT. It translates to CASSRPSGRLGELFF.

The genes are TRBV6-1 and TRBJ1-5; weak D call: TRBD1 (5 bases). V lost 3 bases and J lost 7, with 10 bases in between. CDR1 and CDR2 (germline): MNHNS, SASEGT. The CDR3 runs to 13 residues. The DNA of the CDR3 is TGTGCCAGCAGTGATCTCCCAGGGCAGCCCCAGCATTTT. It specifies CASSDLPGQPQHF.

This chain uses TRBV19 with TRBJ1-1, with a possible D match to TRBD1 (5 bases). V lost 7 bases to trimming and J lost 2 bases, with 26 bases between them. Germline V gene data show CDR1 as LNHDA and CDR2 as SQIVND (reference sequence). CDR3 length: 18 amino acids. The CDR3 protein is CASINLGYLRGSNTEAFF. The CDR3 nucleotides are TGTGCCAGTATTAATCTAGGATATTTAAGGGGTAGCAACACTGAAGCTTTCTTT. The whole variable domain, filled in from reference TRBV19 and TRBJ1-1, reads DGGITQSPKYLFRKEGQNVTLSCEQNLNHDAMYWYRQDPGQGLRLIYYSQIVNDFQKGDIAEGYSVSREKKESFPLTVTSAQKNPTAFYLCASINLGYLRGSNTEAFFGQGTRLTVV.

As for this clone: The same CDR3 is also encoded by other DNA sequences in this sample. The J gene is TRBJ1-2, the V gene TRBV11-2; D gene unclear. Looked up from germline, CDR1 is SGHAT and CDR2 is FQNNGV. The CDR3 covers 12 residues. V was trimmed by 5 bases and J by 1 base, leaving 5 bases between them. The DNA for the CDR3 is TGTGCCAGCAGCGGGGTTAACTATGGCTACACCTTC. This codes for CASSGVNYGYTF.

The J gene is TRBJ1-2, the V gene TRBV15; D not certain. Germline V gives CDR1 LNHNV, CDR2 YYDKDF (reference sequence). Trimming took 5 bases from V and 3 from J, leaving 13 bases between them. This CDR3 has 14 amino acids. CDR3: CATSGRRRDYGYTF. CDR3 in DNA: TGTGCCACCAGCGGGCGAAGACGAGACTATGGCTACACCTTC.

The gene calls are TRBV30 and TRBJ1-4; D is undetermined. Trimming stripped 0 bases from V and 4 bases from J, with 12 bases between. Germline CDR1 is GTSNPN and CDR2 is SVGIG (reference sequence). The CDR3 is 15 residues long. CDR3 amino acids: CAWSVRPNSNEKLFF. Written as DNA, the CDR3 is TGTGCCTGGAGTGTACGACCGAACAGTAATGAAAAACTGTTTTTT.

This CDR3 is CASSLGLTFRGLKYF. CDR3 nucleotide sequence: TGTGCCAGCAGTTTAGGATTGACATTCAGGGGATTGAAGTACTTC. The gene calls are TRBV28 and TRBJ2-7, with D maybe TRBD1 (6 bases). Between the trimmed V and J ends, which lost 2 bases and 11 bases, there was a span of 22 bases. The CDR3 runs to 15 residues. The V gene's germline CDR1 is MDHEN and CDR2 SYDVKM.

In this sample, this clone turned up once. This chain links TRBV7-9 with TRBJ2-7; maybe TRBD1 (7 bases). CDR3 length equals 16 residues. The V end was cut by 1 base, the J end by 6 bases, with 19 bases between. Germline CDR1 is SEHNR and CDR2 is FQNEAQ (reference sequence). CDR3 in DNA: TGTGCCAGCAGCTTAGTGGAGGGGGCTCCACGGGGCGAGCAGTACTTC. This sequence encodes CASSLVEGAPRGEQYF. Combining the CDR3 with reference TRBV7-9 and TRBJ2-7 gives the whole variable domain DTGVSQNPRHKITKRGQNVTFRCDPISEHNRLYWYRQTLGQGPEFLTYFQNEAQLEKSRLLSDRFSAERPKGSFSTLEIQRTEQGDSAMYLCASSLVEGAPRGEQYFGPGTRLTVT.

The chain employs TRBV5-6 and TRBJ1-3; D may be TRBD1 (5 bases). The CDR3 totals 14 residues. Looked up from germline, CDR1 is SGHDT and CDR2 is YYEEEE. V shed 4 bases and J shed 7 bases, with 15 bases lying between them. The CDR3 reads CASSDGTFSNTIYF. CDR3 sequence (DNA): TGTGCCAGCAGCGACGGGACTTTCTCCAACACCATATATTTT.

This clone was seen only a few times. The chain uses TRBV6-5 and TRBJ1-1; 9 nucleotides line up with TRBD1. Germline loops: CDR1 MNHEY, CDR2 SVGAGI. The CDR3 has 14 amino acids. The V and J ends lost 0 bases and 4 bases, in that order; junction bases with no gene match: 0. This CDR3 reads CASSYSDRGTEAFF. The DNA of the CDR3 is TGTGCCAGCAGTTACTCGGACAGGGGCACTGAAGCTTTCTTT.

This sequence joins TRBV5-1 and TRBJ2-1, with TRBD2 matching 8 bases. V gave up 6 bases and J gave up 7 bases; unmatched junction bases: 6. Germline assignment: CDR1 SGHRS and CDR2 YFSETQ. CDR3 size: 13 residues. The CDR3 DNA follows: TGCGCCAGCAAAAGCGGGAGTTTGAATGAGCAGTTCTTC. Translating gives CASKSGSLNEQFF.

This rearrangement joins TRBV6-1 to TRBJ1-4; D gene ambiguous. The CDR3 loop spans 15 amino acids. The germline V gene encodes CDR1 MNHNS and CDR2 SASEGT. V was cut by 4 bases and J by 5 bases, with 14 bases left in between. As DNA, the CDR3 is TGTGCCAGCAGTGGTAACACGGCACGCAATGAAAAACTGTTTTTT. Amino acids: CASSGNTARNEKLFF.

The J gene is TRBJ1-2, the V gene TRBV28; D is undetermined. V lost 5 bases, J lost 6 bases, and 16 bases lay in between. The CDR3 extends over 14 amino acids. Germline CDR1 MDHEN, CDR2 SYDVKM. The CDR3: CASSLQSRVDGYTF. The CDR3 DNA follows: TGTGCCAGCAGTCTACAGAGCCGCGTCGATGGCTACACCTTC.

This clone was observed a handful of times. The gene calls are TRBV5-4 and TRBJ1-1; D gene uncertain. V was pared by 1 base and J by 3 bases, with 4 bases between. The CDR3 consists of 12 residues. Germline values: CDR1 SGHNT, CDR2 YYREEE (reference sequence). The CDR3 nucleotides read TGTGCCAGCAGCTTGCTGGACACTGAAGCTTTCTTT. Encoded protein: CASSLLDTEAFF. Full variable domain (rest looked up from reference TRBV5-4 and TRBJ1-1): ETGVTQSPTHLIKTRGQQVTLRCSSQSGHNTVSWYQQALGQGPQFIFQYYREEENGRGNFPPRFSGLQFPNYSSELNVNALELDDSALYLCASSLLDTEAFFGQGTRLTVV.

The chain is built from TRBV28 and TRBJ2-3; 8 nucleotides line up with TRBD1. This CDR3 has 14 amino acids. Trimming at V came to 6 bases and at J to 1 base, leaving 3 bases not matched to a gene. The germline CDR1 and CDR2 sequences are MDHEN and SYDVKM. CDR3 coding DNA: TGTGCCAGCAGGGGGACAGGACGCACAGATACGCAGTATTTT. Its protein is CASRGTGRTDTQYF.

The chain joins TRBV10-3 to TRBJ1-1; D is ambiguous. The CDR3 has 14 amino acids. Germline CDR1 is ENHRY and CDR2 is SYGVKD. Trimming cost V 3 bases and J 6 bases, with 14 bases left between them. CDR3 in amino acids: CAISDRLEVAEAFF. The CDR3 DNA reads TGTGCCATCAGTGATAGATTAGAGGTCGCTGAAGCTTTCTTT.

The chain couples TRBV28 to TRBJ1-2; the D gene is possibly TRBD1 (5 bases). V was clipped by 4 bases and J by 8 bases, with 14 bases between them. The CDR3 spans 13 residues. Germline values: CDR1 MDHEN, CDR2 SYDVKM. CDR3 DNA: TGTGCCAGCAGTTACCCCGGGGGAAGCGGCTACACCTTC. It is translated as CASSYPGGSGYTF.

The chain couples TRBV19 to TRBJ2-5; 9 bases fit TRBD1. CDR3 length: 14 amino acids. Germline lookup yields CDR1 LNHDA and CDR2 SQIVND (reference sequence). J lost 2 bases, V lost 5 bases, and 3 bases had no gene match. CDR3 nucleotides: TGTGCCAGTAGTTGGGACAGGGATCAAGAGACCCAGTACTTC. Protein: CASSWDRDQETQYF.

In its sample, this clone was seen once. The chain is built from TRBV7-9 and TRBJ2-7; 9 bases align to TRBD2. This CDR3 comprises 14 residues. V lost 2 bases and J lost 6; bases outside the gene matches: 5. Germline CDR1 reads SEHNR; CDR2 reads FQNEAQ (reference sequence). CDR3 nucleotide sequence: TGTGCCAGCAGCTTAATAGCGGGAGTTGGCGAGCAGTACTTC. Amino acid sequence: CASSLIAGVGEQYF.

The CDR3 bases are TGCGCCAGCAGCGTCGGGACTAGCGGGAGTGGCTACAATGAGCAGTTCTTC. Amino acid sequence: CASSVGTSGSGYNEQFF. This chain uses TRBV5-1 with TRBJ2-1, with 14 bases identical to TRBD2. The J segment lost 3 bases and the V segment lost 4 bases, leaving 6 bases of the junction unmatched. Per the germline V gene, CDR1 is SGHRS and CDR2 is YFSETQ. The CDR3 contains 17 residues.

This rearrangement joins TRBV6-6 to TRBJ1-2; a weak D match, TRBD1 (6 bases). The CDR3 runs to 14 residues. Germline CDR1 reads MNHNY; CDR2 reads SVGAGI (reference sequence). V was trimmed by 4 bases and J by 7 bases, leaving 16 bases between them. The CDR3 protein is CASSLRGDISGYTF. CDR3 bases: TGTGCCAGCAGTTTACGGGGGGACATCTCTGGCTACACCTTC.

Here the CDR3 reads CARSPKTSGVYNEQFF. CDR3 bases: TGTGCCAGAAGCCCGAAGACTAGCGGAGTCTACAATGAGCAGTTCTTC. The chain recombines TRBV5-3 with TRBJ2-1; 9 bases agree with TRBD2. TRBV5-3 is an open reading frame, and its role is uncertain. Trimming at V came to 4 bases and at J to 3 bases, leaving 8 bases not matched to a gene. This CDR3 spans 16 amino acids.

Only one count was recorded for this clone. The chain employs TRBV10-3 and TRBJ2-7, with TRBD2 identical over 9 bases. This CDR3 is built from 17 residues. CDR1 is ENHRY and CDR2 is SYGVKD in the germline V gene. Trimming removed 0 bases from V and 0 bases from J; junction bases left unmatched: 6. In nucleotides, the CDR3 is TGTGCCATCAGTGAGTCTGGGCTAGCGGGGAGCTCCTACGAGCAGTACTTC. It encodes CAISESGLAGSSYEQYF.

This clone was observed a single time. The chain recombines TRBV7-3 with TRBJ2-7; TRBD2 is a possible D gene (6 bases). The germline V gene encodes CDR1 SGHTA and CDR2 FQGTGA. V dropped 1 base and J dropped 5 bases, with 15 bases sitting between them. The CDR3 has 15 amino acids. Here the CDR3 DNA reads TGTGCCAGCAGCTTAATCCCGGGAGTGTCCCACGAGCAGTACTTC. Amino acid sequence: CASSLIPGVSHEQYF.

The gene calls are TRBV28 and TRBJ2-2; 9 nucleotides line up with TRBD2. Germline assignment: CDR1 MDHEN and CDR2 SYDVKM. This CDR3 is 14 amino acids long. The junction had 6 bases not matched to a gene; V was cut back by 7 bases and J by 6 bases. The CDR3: CASTAGGASGELFF. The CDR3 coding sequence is TGTGCCAGCACCGCGGGGGGGGCTTCCGGGGAGCTGTTTTTT.

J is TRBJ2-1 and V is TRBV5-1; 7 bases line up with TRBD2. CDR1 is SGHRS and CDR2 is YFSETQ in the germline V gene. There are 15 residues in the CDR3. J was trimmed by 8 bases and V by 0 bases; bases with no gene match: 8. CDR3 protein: CASSLEKWTRHEQFF. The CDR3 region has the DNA TGCGCCAGCAGCTTGGAGAAGTGGACTAGACATGAGCAGTTCTTC.

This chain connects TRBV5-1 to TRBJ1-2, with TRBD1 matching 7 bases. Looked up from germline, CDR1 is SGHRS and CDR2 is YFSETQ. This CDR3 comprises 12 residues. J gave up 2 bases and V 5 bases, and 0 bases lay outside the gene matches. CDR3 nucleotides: TGCGCCAGCAGACAGGGGAACTATGGCTACACCTTC. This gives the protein CASRQGNYGYTF. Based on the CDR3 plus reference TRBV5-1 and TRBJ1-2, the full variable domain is KAGVTQTPRYLIKTRGQQVTLSCSPISGHRSVSWYQQTPGQGLQFLFEYFSETQRNKGNFPGRFSGRQFSNSRSEMNVSTLELGDSALYLCASRQGNYGYTFGSGTRLTVV.

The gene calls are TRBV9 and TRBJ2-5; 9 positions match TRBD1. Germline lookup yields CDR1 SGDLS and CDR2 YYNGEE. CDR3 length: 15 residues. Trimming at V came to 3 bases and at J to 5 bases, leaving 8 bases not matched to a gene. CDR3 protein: CASSARDREVETQYF. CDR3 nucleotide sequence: TGTGCCAGCAGCGCGAGGGACAGGGAGGTGGAGACCCAGTACTTC.

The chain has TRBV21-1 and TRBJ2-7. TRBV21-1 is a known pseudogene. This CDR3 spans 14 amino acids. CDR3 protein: CASSKGPLPYEQYF. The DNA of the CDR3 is TGTGCCAGCAGTAAGGGTCCGTTGCCCTACGAGCAGTACTTC.

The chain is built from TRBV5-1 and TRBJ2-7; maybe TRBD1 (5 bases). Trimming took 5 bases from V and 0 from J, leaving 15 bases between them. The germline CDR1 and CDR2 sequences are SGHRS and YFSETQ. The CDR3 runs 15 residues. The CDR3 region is CASSQQVQGSYEQYF. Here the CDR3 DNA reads TGCGCCAGCAGTCAACAGGTTCAGGGCTCCTACGAGCAGTACTTC.